The 31 T cell receptor beta chains presented below share a single source sample, sequenced in a study of T cell responses to AZD1222 COVID-19 vaccine. Generated by immunoSEQ multiplex PCR, the TCRdb table keeps only in-frame clones and is missing some. The table includes about 200,000 clones, 80% to 95% detected once. Here the sequenced sample was peripheral blood, taken 28 days after the second AZD1222 dose. Source of these receptors: an adult who received the AZD1222 COVID-19 vaccine.

The chain is built from TRBV7-8 and TRBJ2-5; D assignment may be TRBD1 or TRBD2 (6 bases each). The CDR3 loop spans 14 amino acids. From germline, CDR1 is SGHVS and CDR2 FQNEAQ. Trimming took off 8 bases at V and 4 bases at J, with 17 bases between the two ends. CDR3 sequence: CASPGDGSGETQYF. CDR3 sequence (DNA): TGTGCCAGCCCAGGGGACGGGAGCGGAGAGACCCAGTACTTC.

V gene TRBV13 combines with J gene TRBJ2-1; D possibly corresponds to TRBD1 (5 bases). V lost 1 base to trimming and J lost 0 bases, with 13 bases between them. CDR3 size: 17 residues. Germline CDR1 is PRHDT and CDR2 is FYEKMQ (reference sequence). CDR3: CASSLDRRQYSYNEQFF. The DNA of the CDR3 is TGTGCCAGCAGCTTAGATCGTCGACAGTACTCCTACAATGAGCAGTTCTTC.

The chain carries TRBV19 and TRBJ1-2; tentatively, D is TRBD1 (5 bases). Trimming took off 6 bases at V and 0 bases at J, with 5 bases between the two ends. Germline CDR1 LNHDA, CDR2 SQIVND (reference sequence). The CDR3 runs 12 residues. CDR3 in DNA: TGTGCCAGTAGGGGGGCTAACTATGGCTACACCTTC. This codes for CASRGANYGYTF.

The V call is TRBV7-6, the J call TRBJ2-1; 8 bases agree with TRBD2. The trim removed 2 bases at V and 8 bases at J, leaving 5 bases unmatched. Germline loops: CDR1 SGHVS, CDR2 FNYEAQ. The CDR3 consists of 14 residues. The CDR3 sequence: CASSLSGSFDEQFF. In DNA form, the CDR3 reads TGTGCCAGCAGCTTAAGCGGGAGCTTCGATGAGCAGTTCTTC.

The V and J genes are TRBV7-3 and TRBJ1-2; TRBD1 aligns across 7 bases. Germline CDR1 and CDR2: SGHTA and FQGTGA. The CDR3 runs 14 residues. Trimming took 3 bases from V and 6 from J; bases not matched to a gene: 7. CDR3 DNA: TGTGCCAGCAGCTTGGTAGGGGGCCAGCATGGCTACACCTTC. Translation gives CASSLVGGQHGYTF.

This chain joins TRBV2 and TRBJ2-7, with a possible D match to TRBD2 (6 bases). Per germline, CDR1 SNHLY and CDR2 FYNNEI. This CDR3 region has 11 residues. V was trimmed by 7 bases and J by 8 bases, leaving 12 bases between them. The CDR3 sequence: CASMEGRKQYF. DNA of the CDR3: TGTGCCAGCATGGAGGGACGTAAGCAGTACTTC.

The rearrangement joins TRBV9 to TRBJ2-3; 8 nucleotides agree with TRBD2. Germline values: CDR1 SGDLS, CDR2 YYNGEE. After removal of 4 bases from V and 4 bases from J, the junction contained 8 bases not matched to a gene. This CDR3 has 15 residues. The CDR3 is CASSPGAGGADTQYF. CDR3 DNA: TGTGCCAGCAGCCCCGGGGCGGGAGGTGCAGATACGCAGTATTTT. The variable domain in full, with the rest retrieved from reference TRBV9 and TRBJ2-3, is DSGVTQTPKHLITATGQRVTLRCSPRSGDLSVYWYQQSLDQGLQFLIQYYNGEERAKGNILERFSAQQFPDLHSELNLSSLELGDSALYFCASSPGAGGADTQYFGPGTRLTVL.

The chain employs TRBV6-1 and TRBJ2-7, with D perhaps TRBD1 (6 bases). Trimming removed 0 bases at V and 3 bases at J, with 12 bases between. Germline CDR1 is MNHNS and CDR2 is SASEGT. The CDR3 runs 15 residues. The CDR3 region has the DNA TGTGCCAGCAGTGAAGCCGTGGACAGCTACTACGAGCAGTACTTC. Amino acids: CASSEAVDSYYEQYF.

V gene TRBV28 combines with J gene TRBJ1-5; 9 bases line up with TRBD1. CDR3 length: 12 amino acids. V gave up 6 bases and J gave up 9 bases; unmatched junction bases: 3. The V gene's germline CDR1 is MDHEN and CDR2 SYDVKM. Written as DNA, the CDR3 is TGTGCCAGCAGGGACAGGGGAAGGCCCCAGCATTTT. This codes for CASRDRGRPQHF.

The chain is built from TRBV6-6 and TRBJ1-5; D is undetermined. Trimming shortened V by 7 bases and J by 4 bases, and 8 bases separated the two germline ends. This CDR3 comprises 12 residues. In germline, CDR1 is MNHNY, CDR2 SVGAGI (reference sequence). The CDR3 is CASTDGNQPQHF. For the CDR3, the DNA is TGTGCCAGCACGGACGGGAATCAGCCCCAGCATTTT.

The J gene is TRBJ1-1, the V gene TRBV5-1, with D possibly matching TRBD1 (5 bases). Trimming left V 6 bases short and J 0 bases short, with 12 bases between. The V gene's germline CDR1 is SGHRS and CDR2 YFSETQ. This CDR3 comprises 14 residues. The CDR3 protein is CASTFRGVNTEAFF. The CDR3 nucleotides read TGCGCCAGCACCTTCCGGGGGGTGAACACTGAAGCTTTCTTT.

The chain joins TRBV5-1 to TRBJ2-1, with 7 bases identical to TRBD2. The CDR3 spans 15 residues. Trimming cost V 4 bases and J 3 bases; bases outside gene matches: 7. The germline V gene encodes CDR1 SGHRS and CDR2 YFSETQ. CDR3 nucleotides: TGCGCCAGCAGCCCCACCGGGACTAACTACAATGAGCAGTTCTTC. It is translated as CASSPTGTNYNEQFF.

For the CDR3, the DNA is TGTGCCAGCAGCTCACCGGGCCAGGGTGGAAACACCATATATTTT. It specifies CASSSPGQGGNTIYF. This sequence joins TRBV5-4 and TRBJ1-3; possibly TRBD1 for D (5 bases). Germline-derived CDR1 and CDR2 are SGHNT and YYREEE (reference sequence). This CDR3 is 15 amino acids long. Trimming left V 3 bases short and J 3 bases short, with 13 bases between.

This sequence joins TRBV7-9 and TRBJ1-1; 9 bases match TRBD1. The CDR3 consists of 18 residues. V was clipped by 5 bases and J by 1 base; unmatched bases: 14. From germline, CDR1 is SEHNR and CDR2 FQNEAQ (reference sequence). The DNA for the CDR3 is TGTGCCAGCAGCCCAAAATTCGGACAGGGGAGAAGGAACACTGAAGCTTTCTTT. The encoded protein is CASSPKFGQGRRNTEAFF.

V is TRBV5-1 and J is TRBJ1-3; possibly TRBD1 for D (5 bases). Germline V gives CDR1 SGHRS, CDR2 YFSETQ. V was cut by 2 bases and J by 0 bases, with 12 bases left in between. The CDR3 totals 16 residues. The CDR3 nucleotides read TGCGCCAGCAGCTTTTCAGGGCTGTTCTCTGGAAACACCATATATTTT. Amino acids: CASSFSGLFSGNTIYF.

The chain is built from TRBV5-1 and TRBJ1-2; tentatively, D is TRBD1 (6 bases). CDR1 SGHRS and CDR2 YFSETQ come from the germline V gene. The CDR3 length is 13 residues. The V and J ends lost 5 bases and 3 bases respectively, with 11 bases between them. The CDR3 DNA is TGCGCCAGCAGGACCCCAGGGGACTATGGCTACACCTTC. Its translation is CASRTPGDYGYTF.

V gene TRBV5-1 combines with J gene TRBJ1-1, with D unresolved. The germline V and J ends were trimmed by 3 bases and 0 bases, with 15 bases remaining between them. Germline CDR1 is SGHRS and CDR2 is YFSETQ. The CDR3 length is 16 residues. The DNA of the CDR3 is TGCGCCAGCAGCTCTAGGACGGAGCGAATGAACACTGAAGCTTTCTTT. Translating gives CASSSRTERMNTEAFF.

A remark on this clone: Other DNA sequences within the sample encode an identical CDR3. The V gene is TRBV28, the J gene TRBJ1-4, with TRBD1 as a possible D gene (5 bases). Germline loops: CDR1 MDHEN, CDR2 SYDVKM. V lost 10 bases and J 0 bases, leaving 9 bases between the germline ends. The CDR3 is 13 residues long. Here the CDR3 reads CATRGATNEKLFF. The CDR3, as DNA: TGTGCCACGAGGGGCGCAACTAATGAAAAACTGTTTTTT.

This chain uses TRBV5-1 with TRBJ2-7, with D possibly being TRBD1 (5 bases). Trimming stripped 3 bases from V and 5 bases from J, with 12 bases between. The CDR3 covers 13 residues. Germline loops: CDR1 SGHRS, CDR2 YFSETQ. CDR3 DNA sequence: TGCGCCAGCAGCTGGACACTGGGGAACGAGCAGTACTTC. Its translation is CASSWTLGNEQYF.

This clone was seen a handful of times. J is TRBJ2-7 and V is TRBV6-2 or TRBV6-3, with D unresolved. Germline V gives CDR1 MNHEY, CDR2 SVGEGT. Trimming stripped 4 bases from V and 5 bases from J, with 18 bases between. The CDR3 sequence is 15 residues long. The CDR3 loop reads CASSSQWAVMDEQYF. CDR3 sequence (DNA): TGTGCCAGCAGTTCCCAGTGGGCTGTGATGGACGAGCAGTACTTC.

In its sample, this clone was seen once. This sequence joins TRBV10-3 and TRBJ1-1; 8 nucleotides match TRBD1. The germline V gene encodes CDR1 ENHRY and CDR2 SYGVKD. The CDR3 runs 12 residues. The V segment lost 4 bases and the J segment 11 bases; nucleotides outside the gene matches: 6. The CDR3 region has the DNA TGTGCCATCAGTGGGACAGGGCTGGAGGCTTTCTTT. It codes for CAISGTGLEAFF.

The chain carries TRBV29-1 and TRBJ1-2; a weak D match, TRBD1 (5 bases). Trimming pared 7 bases from V and 6 bases from J, leaving 12 bases between. CDR3 length equals 11 residues. Looked up from germline, CDR1 is SQVTM and CDR2 is ANQGSEA. The CDR3 loop is CSGGRGDGYTF. The CDR3 DNA reads as TGCAGCGGGGGAAGGGGAGATGGCTACACCTTC.

This clone was found a few times. V usage is TRBV7-6 and J usage is TRBJ2-1, with 9 bases aligning to TRBD2. CDR1 is SGHVS and CDR2 is FNYEAQ in the germline V gene. The CDR3 runs 17 residues. Trimming removed 5 bases from V and 3 bases from J; junction bases left unmatched: 11. CDR3 region: CASSPLLAGANYNEQFF. The DNA for the CDR3 is TGTGCCAGCAGCCCTCTACTAGCGGGTGCGAACTACAATGAGCAGTTCTTC. The full variable domain, its missing parts supplied by reference TRBV7-6 and TRBJ2-1, is GAGVSQSPRYKVTKRGQDVALRCDPISGHVSLYWYRQALGQGPEFLTYFNYEAQQDKSGLPNDRFSAERPEGSISTLTIQRTEQRDSAMYRCASSPLLAGANYNEQFFGPGTRLTVL.

The rearrangement uses TRBV9 and TRBJ2-1; either TRBD1 or TRBD2 may supply D (5 bases each). CDR1 and CDR2 from the germline V gene are SGDLS and YYNGEE. V was clipped by 0 bases and J by 11 bases, with 9 bases between them. CDR3 size: 12 residues. The CDR3 DNA reads TGTGCCAGCAGCGTAGGTGGGGGACAGCAGTTCTTC. It yields the protein CASSVGGGQQFF.

The chain uses TRBV3-1 (or the pseudogene TRBV3-2) and TRBJ1-6, with no clear D. Germline V CDR1 and CDR2: LGHDT, YNNKEL (reference sequence). Trimming cost V 1 base and J 10 bases, with 11 bases left between them. The CDR3 spans 14 residues. The CDR3 DNA sequence: TGTGCCAGCAGCCAAGGGCCATTAAAATCACCCCTCCACTTT. Amino acids: CASSQGPLKSPLHF.

This clone is a singleton in its sample. In DNA form, the CDR3 reads TGTGCCAGCAGCTTAGCTTTATGGGGGGGAGAGCAGTTCTTC. Translating gives CASSLALWGGEQFF. The genes are TRBV11-3 and TRBJ2-1; 7 bases align to TRBD2. The germline V gene encodes CDR1 SGHNT and CDR2 YENEEA. The J segment lost 10 bases and the V segment lost 1 base, leaving 7 bases of the junction unmatched. The CDR3 length is 14 residues.

The rearrangement uses TRBV6-5 and TRBJ1-5, with no clear D. The CDR3 totals 12 residues. Trimming pared 8 bases from V and 11 bases from J, leaving 16 bases between. In germline, CDR1 is MNHEY, CDR2 SVGAGI. The CDR3 here is CASGESSLSQHF. Here the CDR3 DNA reads TGTGCCAGCGGAGAATCGAGTTTGTCCCAGCATTTT.

This chain uses TRBV3-1 (or the pseudogene TRBV3-2) with TRBJ1-1; D unresolved. The ends were cut back, 6 bases at V and 7 bases at J, with 9 bases in the middle. Germline V lookup: CDR1 LGHDT, CDR2 YNNKEL (reference sequence). The CDR3 loop spans 11 amino acids. CDR3 residues: CASSALGEAFF. The DNA for the CDR3 is TGTGCCAGCAGTGCATTGGGTGAAGCTTTCTTT.

This clone has more than one count but fewer than ten. This chain uses TRBV6-5 with TRBJ1-1; D perhaps matches TRBD1 (6 bases). V lost 11 bases to trimming and J lost 3 bases, with 19 bases between them. In germline, CDR1 is MNHEY, CDR2 SVGAGI. The CDR3 is 14 residues long. CDR3 region: CAVYPGAGYTEAFF. The CDR3 DNA is TGTGCCGTATATCCAGGGGCTGGGTACACTGAAGCTTTCTTT.

This rearrangement joins TRBV3-1 (or the pseudogene TRBV3-2) to TRBJ2-7; D unclear. The germline CDR1 and CDR2 sequences are LGHDT and YNNKEL (reference sequence). The CDR3 covers 12 residues. V lost 0 bases, J lost 4 bases, and 4 bases lay in between. The CDR3 sequence is CASSQDLYEQYF. The CDR3 DNA reads TGTGCCAGCAGCCAAGATCTGTACGAGCAGTACTTC.

CDR3 loop: CASRMGQGNEKLFF. In DNA, the CDR3 is TGTGCCAGCAGGATGGGACAGGGTAATGAAAAACTGTTTTTT. The chain is built from TRBV28 and TRBJ1-4; 9 bases fit TRBD1. Germline V gene sequence: CDR1 MDHEN, CDR2 SYDVKM. The CDR3 extends over 14 amino acids. V shed 6 bases, J shed 4 bases, and the junction held 3 bases outside the gene matches.